The text below deals with one T cell receptor (beta chain). This sample is drawn from a study of blood T cell repertoires in COVID-19. Study details: Sources were T cells, B-cell-depleted T cells, or PBMCs; the material itself was cDNA or gDNA.

CDR1 ENHRY and CDR2 SYGVKD come from the germline V gene. Deletions cut 3 bases from V and 10 bases from J, with 10 bases between. This CDR3 has 13 amino acids. Study processing details: Amplification from reference gene primers served as the basis for estimated nucleated cell counts. Produced via immunoSEQ multiplex PCR; TCRdb's table is partial and in-frame only. That table supplies the V and J calls and clone size; D and trimming were determined from the DNA. This table has 350,000 to 450,000 clones, 85% appearing once. The sequence was collected from a woman under 30 with acute or convalescent COVID-19. Sequenced input: peripheral blood. This chain links TRBV10-3 with TRBJ1-6; D is possibly TRBD1 (5 bases). For the CDR3, the DNA is TGTGCCATCAGTGACAGGGTCTCGTCACCCCTCCACTTT. This translates into CAISDRVSSPLHF.